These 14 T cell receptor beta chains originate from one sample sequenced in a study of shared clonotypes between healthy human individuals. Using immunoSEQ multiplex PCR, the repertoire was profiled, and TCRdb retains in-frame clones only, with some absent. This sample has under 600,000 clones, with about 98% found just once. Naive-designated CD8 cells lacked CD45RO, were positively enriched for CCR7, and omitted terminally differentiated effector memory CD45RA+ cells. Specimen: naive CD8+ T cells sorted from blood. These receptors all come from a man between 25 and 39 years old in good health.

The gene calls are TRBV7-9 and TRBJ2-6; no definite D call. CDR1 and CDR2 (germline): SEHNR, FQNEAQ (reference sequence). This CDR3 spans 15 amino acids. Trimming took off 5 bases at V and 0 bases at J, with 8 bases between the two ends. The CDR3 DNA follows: TGTGCCAGCAGCACCAGGAACTCTGGGGCCAACGTCCTGACTTTC. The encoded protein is CASSTRNSGANVLTF.

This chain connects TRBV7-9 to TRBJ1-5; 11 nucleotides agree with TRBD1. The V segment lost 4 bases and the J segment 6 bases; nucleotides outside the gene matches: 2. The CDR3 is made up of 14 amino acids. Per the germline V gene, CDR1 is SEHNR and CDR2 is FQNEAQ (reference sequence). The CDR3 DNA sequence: TGTGCCAGCAGCTCGGGACAGGGGGTTCAGCCCCAGCATTTT. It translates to CASSSGQGVQPQHF. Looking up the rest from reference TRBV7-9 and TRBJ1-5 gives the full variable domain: DTGVSQNPRHKITKRGQNVTFRCDPISEHNRLYWYRQTLGQGPEFLTYFQNEAQLEKSRLLSDRFSAERPKGSFSTLEIQRTEQGDSAMYLCASSSGQGVQPQHFGDGTRLSIL.

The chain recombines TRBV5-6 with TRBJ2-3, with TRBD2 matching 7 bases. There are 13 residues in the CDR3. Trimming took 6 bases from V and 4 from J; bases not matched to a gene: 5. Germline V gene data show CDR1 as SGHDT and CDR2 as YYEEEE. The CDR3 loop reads CASTWGGSDTQYF. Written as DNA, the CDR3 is TGTGCCAGCACCTGGGGAGGGTCAGATACGCAGTATTTT.

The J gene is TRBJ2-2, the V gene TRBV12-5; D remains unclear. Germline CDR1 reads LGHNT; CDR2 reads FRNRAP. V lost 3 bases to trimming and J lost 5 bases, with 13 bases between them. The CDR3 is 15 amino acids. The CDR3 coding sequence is TGTGCTAGTGGTTTCATCGGTACCACAACCGGGGAGCTGTTTTTT. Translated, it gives CASGFIGTTTGELFF.

The CDR3, as DNA: TGCGCCAGCAGCCAAGATAGGGAGGGCCAAGAGACCCAGTACTTC. Translation: CASSQDREGQETQYF. The rearrangement uses TRBV4-3 and TRBJ2-5, with 7 bases identical to TRBD2. From germline, CDR1 is LGHNA and CDR2 YSLEER. V lost 0 bases and J lost 1; bases outside the gene matches: 2. This CDR3 region has 15 residues.

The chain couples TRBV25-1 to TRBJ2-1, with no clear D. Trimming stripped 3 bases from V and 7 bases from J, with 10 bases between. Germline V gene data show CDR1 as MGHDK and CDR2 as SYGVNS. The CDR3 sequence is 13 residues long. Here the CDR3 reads CASSDSELNEQFF. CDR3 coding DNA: TGTGCCAGCAGTGATTCCGAGCTTAATGAGCAGTTCTTC.

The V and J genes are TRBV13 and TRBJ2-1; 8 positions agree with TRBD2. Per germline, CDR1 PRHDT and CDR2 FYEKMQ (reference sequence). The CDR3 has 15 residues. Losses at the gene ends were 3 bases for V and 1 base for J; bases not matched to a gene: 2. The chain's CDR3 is CASSFIAGSYNEQFF. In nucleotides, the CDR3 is TGTGCCAGCAGCTTTATAGCGGGATCCTACAATGAGCAGTTCTTC.

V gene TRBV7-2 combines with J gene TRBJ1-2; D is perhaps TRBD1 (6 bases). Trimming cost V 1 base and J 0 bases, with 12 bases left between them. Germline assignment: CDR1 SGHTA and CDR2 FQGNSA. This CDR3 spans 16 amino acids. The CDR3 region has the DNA TGTGCCAGCAGCTTAGTCGGGGGCGACACTAACTATGGCTACACCTTC. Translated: CASSLVGGDTNYGYTF.

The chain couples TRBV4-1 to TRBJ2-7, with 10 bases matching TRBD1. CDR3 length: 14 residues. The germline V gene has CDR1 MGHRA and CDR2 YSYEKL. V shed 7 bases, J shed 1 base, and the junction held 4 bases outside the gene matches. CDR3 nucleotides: TGCGCCAGCAACGTGGGACAGGGGTCCTACGAGCAGTACTTC. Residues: CASNVGQGSYEQYF.

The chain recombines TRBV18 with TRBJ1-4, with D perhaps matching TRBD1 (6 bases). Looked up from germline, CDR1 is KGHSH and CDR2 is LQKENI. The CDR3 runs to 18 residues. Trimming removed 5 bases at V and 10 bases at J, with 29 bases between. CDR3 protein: CASSAMDRGGTQGTKLFF. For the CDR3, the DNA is TGTGCCAGCTCAGCGATGGACAGAGGGGGGACCCAAGGAACAAAACTGTTTTTT.

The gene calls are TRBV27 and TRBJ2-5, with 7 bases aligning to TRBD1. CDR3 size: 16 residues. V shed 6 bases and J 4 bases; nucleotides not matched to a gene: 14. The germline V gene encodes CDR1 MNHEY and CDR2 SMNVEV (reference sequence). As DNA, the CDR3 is TGTGCCAGCAGACCCAGGGCAGGGGGTGTTGTAGAGACCCAGTACTTC. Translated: CASRPRAGGVVETQYF.

CDR3 DNA sequence: TGTGCCAGCAGCTTAGACTTAACTCAAAGCCGTTCCTACGAGCAGTACTTC. Its protein product is CASSLDLTQSRSYEQYF. V and J are TRBV7-2 and TRBJ2-7, with D unclear. CDR1 is SGHTA, CDR2 FQGNSA, per germline. V lost 1 base to trimming and J lost 1 base, with 17 bases between them. There are 17 residues in the CDR3.

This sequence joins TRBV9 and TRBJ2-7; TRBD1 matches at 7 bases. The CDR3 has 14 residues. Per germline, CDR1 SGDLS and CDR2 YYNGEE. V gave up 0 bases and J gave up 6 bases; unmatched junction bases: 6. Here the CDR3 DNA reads TGTGCCAGCAGCGTAGGTGACAGGGTGCCCGAGCAGTACTTC. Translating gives CASSVGDRVPEQYF.

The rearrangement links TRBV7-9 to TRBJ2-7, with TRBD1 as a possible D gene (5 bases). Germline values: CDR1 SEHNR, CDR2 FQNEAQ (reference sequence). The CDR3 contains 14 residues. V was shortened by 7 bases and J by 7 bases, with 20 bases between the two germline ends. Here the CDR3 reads CASIDGAGGREQYF. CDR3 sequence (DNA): TGTGCCAGCATCGATGGGGCAGGCGGACGAGAGCAGTACTTC.